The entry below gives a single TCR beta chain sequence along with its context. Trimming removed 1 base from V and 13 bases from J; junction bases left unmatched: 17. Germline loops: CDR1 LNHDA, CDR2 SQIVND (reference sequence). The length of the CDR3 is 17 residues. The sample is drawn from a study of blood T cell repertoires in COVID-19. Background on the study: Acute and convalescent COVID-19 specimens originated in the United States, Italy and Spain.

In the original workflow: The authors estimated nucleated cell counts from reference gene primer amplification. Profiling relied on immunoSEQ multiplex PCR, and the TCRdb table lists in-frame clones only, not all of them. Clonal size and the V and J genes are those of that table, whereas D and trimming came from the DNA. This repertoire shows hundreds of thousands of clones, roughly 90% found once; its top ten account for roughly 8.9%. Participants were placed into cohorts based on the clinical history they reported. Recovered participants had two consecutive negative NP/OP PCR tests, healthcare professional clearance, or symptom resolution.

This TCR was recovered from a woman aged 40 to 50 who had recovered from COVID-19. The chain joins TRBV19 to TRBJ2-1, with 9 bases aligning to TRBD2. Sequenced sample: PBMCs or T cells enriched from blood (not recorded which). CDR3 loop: CASSIGPLAGQAPTQFF. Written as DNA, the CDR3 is TGTGCCAGTAGTATAGGACCCCTAGCGGGGCAAGCTCCTACTCAGTTCTTC.